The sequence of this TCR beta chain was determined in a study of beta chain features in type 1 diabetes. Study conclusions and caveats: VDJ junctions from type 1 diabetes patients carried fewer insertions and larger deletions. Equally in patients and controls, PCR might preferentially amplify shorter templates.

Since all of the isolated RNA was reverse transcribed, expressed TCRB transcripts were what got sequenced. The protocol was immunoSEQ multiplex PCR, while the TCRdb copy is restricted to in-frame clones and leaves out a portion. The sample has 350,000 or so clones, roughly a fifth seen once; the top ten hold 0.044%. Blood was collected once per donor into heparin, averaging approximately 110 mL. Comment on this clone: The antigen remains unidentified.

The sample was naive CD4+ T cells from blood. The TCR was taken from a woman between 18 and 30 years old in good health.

The CDR3 nucleotides are TGTGCCAGCAGTTACCAGGGCGGCGAGCAGTACTTC. Translation gives CASSYQGGEQYF. V gene TRBV6-5 combines with J gene TRBJ2-7; TRBD1 might be the D (5 bases). V was clipped by 2 bases and J by 6 bases, with 8 bases between them. The CDR3 loop spans 12 amino acids. CDR1 and CDR2 from the germline V gene are MNHEY and SVGAGI.